These 6 T cell receptor beta chains share one sample of origin, sequenced in a study of monozygotic twins with inflammatory bowel disease. TCRdb re-called the 5' RACE reads; one entry per CDR3 protein, DNA not given. This sample's table reports around 450,000 distinct CDR3 sequences. Sequencing used blood. The receptors come from a human donor with ulcerative colitis or Crohn's disease, or a healthy co-twin of an affected twin (not recorded which).

The V gene is TRBV10-3, the J gene TRBJ2-3; lacking DNA, the TRBD2 call made by TCRdb goes unchecked. The CDR3 sequence is 17 residues long. The germline gives CDR1 ENHRY, CDR2 SYGVKD. CDR3 protein: CAISDSRLAGGVDTQYF.

The rearrangement uses TRBV20-1 and TRBJ2-7; the D call of TRBD1 rests on TCRdb alone, since no DNA is present to check it. The germline V gene encodes CDR1 DFQATT and CDR2 SNEGSKA (reference sequence). The CDR3 is 14 residues long. CDR3: CSARDPGGLGEQYF.

This chain joins TRBV27 and TRBJ2-7; there is no DNA to check the TCRdb D call of TRBD1. This CDR3 has 17 residues. The V gene's germline CDR1 is MNHEY and CDR2 SMNVEV (reference sequence). The CDR3 sequence is CASSSRTTGPSSYEQYF.

The rearrangement joins TRBV30 to TRBJ2-7; TCRdb reports TRBD1, a call that lacks DNA to check it against. Germline loops: CDR1 GTSNPN, CDR2 SVGIG (reference sequence). This CDR3 is built from 14 residues. The CDR3 sequence is CAWSLGDLSYEQYF.

The chain employs TRBV7-2 and TRBJ1-3; TCRdb reports TRBD1, a call that lacks DNA to check it against. CDR3 length equals 17 residues. The germline gives CDR1 SGHTA, CDR2 FQGNSA. The CDR3 here is CASSTAGTASSGNTIYF.

This rearrangement joins TRBV9 to TRBJ2-1; no DNA is available, so the TRBD1 call from TCRdb remains unchecked. The CDR3 sequence is 14 residues long. CDR1 and CDR2 from the germline V gene are SGDLS and YYNGEE. The CDR3 is CASSARDSYNEQFF. Variable domain in full (rest from reference TRBV9 and TRBJ2-1): DSGVTQTPKHLITATGQRVTLRCSPRSGDLSVYWYQQSLDQGLQFLIQYYNGEERAKGNILERFSAQQFPDLHSELNLSSLELGDSALYFCASSARDSYNEQFFGPGTRLTVL.